The text below deals with one TCR beta chain. Its recognized antigen is unknown. Per-base qualities were not stored, and no clone one base away is much larger. Donors were healthy HIV-negative adults with no recently reported acute infections or vaccinations. Every donor was a Caucasian adult living in Nashville, Tennessee, USA. CD4+ T cells were enriched by magnetic negative selection, after which naive cells were positively selected on CD45RA and the negative fraction was taken as the memory subset. After blood collection by leukapheresis, PBMCs were isolated using Ficoll-Histopaque density gradient centrifugation and then cryopreserved in the vapor phase of liquid nitrogen. Analytical flow cytometry was used to check the purity and quantity of every magnetically sorted T cell population. From each sorted fraction, genomic DNA was isolated and quantified by UV absorbance on a Nanodrop 2000c. This sample was included in a study of shared clonotypes between healthy human individuals (dated by TCRdb to 2018 to 2021). The study in broad terms: A couple of women and a few men aged 18 to 49 years were included in the cohort. For each donor, three plates each were used for CD4 naive and CD4 memory, two plates were used for CD8 naive, and one plate was used for CD8 memory. The study deeply sequenced blood TCR repertoires of 5 or 6 healthy adults to estimate repertoire size and the extent of clonotype sharing between individuals. Libraries were prepared and TCR repertoires were sequenced by different laboratories using diverse techniques, in order to increase sequencing depth and limit assay-specific biases. Leukapheresis yielded between about 0.94 and 8.9 billion PBMCs per donor.

At the junction V is shortened by 4 bases and J by 8 bases; bases outside the gene matches: 8. CDR1 SGHNT and CDR2 YYREEE are derived from the germline V gene (reference sequence). The CDR3 has 14 amino acids, counting the end cysteine and phenylalanine. Of the read, only the CDR3 DNA is kept; its 42 bases are in frame from base 1. Using the deep immunoSEQ assay, multiplex PCR amplified TCR CDR3 regions from genomic DNA. Extracted genomic DNA from each cell subset was distributed evenly across all wells of several immunoSEQ 96-well plates, and each plate was treated as a replicate. Each replicate PCR for sorted subsets received roughly 0.2 ug genomic DNA, equal to about 30,000 T cell genomes. Purified libraries were quantified with a Qubit 3.0 fluorometer, sized on a Bioanalyzer 2100, and re-quantified with the KAPA Library Quantification kit. Each immunoSEQ 96-well plate was sequenced on its own single-read 150-cycle Illumina NextSeq 550 flow cell. For the original study's pipeline: Because only junctional sequences without quality scores were contained in the immunoSEQ output, filtering matching that applied to full-length reads could not be performed. To assign V/J genes and CDR3, sequences were annotated using PyIR, a Python wrapper for IgBLAST v1.9, with IMGT germline references. Reads with weak V/J assignments (E-value above 1e-6), missing CDR3, stop codons, out-of-frame junctions, or ambiguous translated residues were removed. V3J clonotypes were defined as sequences sharing an identical inferred V gene, J gene, and CDR3 amino acid sequence. To compute the percentage overlap between repertoires, the number of shared unique clonotypes was divided by the size of the smaller repertoire. Three approaches were used to assess repertoire richness: RTK rarefaction, the Chao1 estimator, and Recon v2.1 estimates of unobserved clonotypes. For all TCRbeta clonotypes obtained by the gDNA method from a few donors, generation probabilities were computed with OLGA. TCRdb provides this immuneACCESS table in a form limited to in-frame rearrangements. Some clones are lacking; in checked studies, under half of them reflect an unresolved V gene, and why the rest are absent is not known. V, J and clone size derive from that table, while D and trimming were established from the DNA sequence. The sample data list about 710,000 clones, and around 70% of these were observed just once. In total, the top ten clones hold under 2% of the sample.

Overall study outcomes, separate from this receptor: Pairwise subsampling led to the expectation that sequencing depth would affect the degree of clonotype sharing among donors. The small number of donors limited the genetic and exposure-history diversity represented. Compared with non-shared clonotypes, clonotypes shared by all four sorted-subset donors had higher generation probabilities. Rarefaction of sorted-subset datasets indicated incomplete sequencing despite the large sequencing depth. When a few donors were compared, the shared fraction of clonotypes was around 5% for naive CD4, about 4% for naive CD8, 2.3% for memory CD4, and 0.35% to 0.4% for memory CD8. Only blood was sampled, and tissue TCR repertoires likely differ from those in blood. Estimated clonotype richness was generally larger for naive than for memory subsets.

The V and J segments used are TRBV5-4 and TRBJ1-2; 10 central nucleotides agree with TRBD1. This sequence was found in a woman in her twenties or thirties in good health. The specimen was memory CD4+ T cells sorted from blood. The cell subset or site label on this specimen signifies: CD45RA-negative fraction. This receptor carries the CDR3 CASSPGQGIGGYTF. The nucleotides are TGTGCCAGCAGCCCGGGACAGGGGATCGGAGGCTACACCTTC.